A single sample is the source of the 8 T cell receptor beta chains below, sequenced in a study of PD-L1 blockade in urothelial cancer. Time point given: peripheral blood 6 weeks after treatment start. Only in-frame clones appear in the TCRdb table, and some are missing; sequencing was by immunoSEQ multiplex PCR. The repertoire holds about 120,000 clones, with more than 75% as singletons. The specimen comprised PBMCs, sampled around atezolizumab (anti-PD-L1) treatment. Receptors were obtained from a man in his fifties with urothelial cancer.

The CDR3 spells CASSRRQGFSGANVLTF. The CDR3 nucleotides read TGTGCCAGCAGCCGAAGACAGGGTTTCTCTGGGGCCAACGTCCTGACTTTC. The V and J genes are TRBV7-9 and TRBJ2-6; 7 positions match TRBD1. Per the germline V gene, CDR1 is SEHNR and CDR2 is FQNEAQ (reference sequence). Trimming cost V 5 bases and J 0 bases; bases outside gene matches: 7. CDR3 length equals 17 residues.

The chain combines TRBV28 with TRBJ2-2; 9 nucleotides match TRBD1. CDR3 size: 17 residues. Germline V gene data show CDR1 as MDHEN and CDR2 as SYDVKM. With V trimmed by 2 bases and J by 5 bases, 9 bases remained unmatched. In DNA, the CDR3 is TGTGCCAGCAGTTTACGCTTTCACGGACAGGGGACCGGGGAGCTGTTTTTT. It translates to CASSLRFHGQGTGELFF.

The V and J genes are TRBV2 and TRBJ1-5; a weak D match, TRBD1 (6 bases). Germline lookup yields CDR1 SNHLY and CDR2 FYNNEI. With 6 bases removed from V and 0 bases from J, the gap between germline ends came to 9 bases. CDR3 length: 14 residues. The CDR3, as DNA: TGTGCCAGCAGCTACAGGGATAGCAATCAGCCCCAGCATTTT. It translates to CASSYRDSNQPQHF.

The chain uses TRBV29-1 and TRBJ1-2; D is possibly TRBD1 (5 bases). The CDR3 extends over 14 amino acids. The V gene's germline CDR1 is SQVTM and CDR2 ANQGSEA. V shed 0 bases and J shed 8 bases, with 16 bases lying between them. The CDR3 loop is CSVEDPGGFGGYTF. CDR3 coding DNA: TGCAGCGTTGAAGATCCCGGGGGGTTTGGCGGCTACACCTTC.

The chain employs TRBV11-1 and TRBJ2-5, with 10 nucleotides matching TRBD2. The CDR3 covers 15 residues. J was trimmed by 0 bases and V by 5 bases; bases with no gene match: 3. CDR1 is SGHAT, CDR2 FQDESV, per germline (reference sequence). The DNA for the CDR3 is TGTGCCAGCAGCCATAGCGGGAGGAACCAAGAGACCCAGTACTTC. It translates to CASSHSGRNQETQYF.

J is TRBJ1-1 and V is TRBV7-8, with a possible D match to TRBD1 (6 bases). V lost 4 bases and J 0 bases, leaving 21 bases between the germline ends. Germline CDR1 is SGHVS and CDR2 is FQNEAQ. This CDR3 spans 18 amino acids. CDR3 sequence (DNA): TGTGCCAGCAGCTCGCGACCCCTCACAGGGCCCATGAACACTGAAGCTTTCTTT. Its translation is CASSSRPLTGPMNTEAFF.

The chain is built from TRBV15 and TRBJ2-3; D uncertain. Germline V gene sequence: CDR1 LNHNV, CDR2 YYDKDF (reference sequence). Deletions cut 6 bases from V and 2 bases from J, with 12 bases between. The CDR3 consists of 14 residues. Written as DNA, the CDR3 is TGTGCCACCAGGGCTCCCCATAACACAGATACGCAGTATTTT. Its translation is CATRAPHNTDTQYF.

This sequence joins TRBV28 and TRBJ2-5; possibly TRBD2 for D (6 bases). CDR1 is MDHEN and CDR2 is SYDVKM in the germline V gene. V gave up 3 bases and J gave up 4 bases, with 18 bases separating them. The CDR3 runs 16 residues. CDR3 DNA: TGTGCCAGCAGTTTTACGGGAGTTAGCCTATCAGAGACCCAGTACTTC. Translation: CASSFTGVSLSETQYF. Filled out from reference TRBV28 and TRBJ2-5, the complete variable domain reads DVKVTQSSRYLVKRTGEKVFLECVQDMDHENMFWYRQDPGLGLRLIYFSYDVKMKEKGDIPEGYSVSREKKERFSLILESASTNQTSMYLCASSFTGVSLSETQYFGPGTRLLVL.